This T cell receptor (beta chain) was identified in a study of cytomegalovirus exposure and HLA in healthy donors. The CDR3 is made up of 16 amino acids. CDR1 and CDR2 from the germline V gene are LGHNA and YSLEER. Trimming removed 1 base from V and 5 bases from J; junction bases left unmatched: 6. This clone has only a few counts. PCR involved 60 Vbeta and 13 Jbeta primers. Clones were read by immunoSEQ multiplex PCR, and TCRdb kept only the in-frame ones, dropping some. The sample lists around 75,000 clones, approximately 80% occurring once. The receptor's source is a man between 18 and 35 years old in good health and CMV-seronegative. The V gene is TRBV4-3, the J gene TRBJ2-5; TRBD1 agrees at 11 bases. The sequencing input was PBMCs. The CDR3 spells CASSQGGQGGRETQYF. In nucleotides, the CDR3 is TGCGCCAGCAGCCAAGGGGGACAGGGGGGTCGGGAGACCCAGTACTTC.